The 29 T cell receptor beta chains given below trace back to one sample, sequenced in a study of CD8 T cells in ankylosing spondylitis. Study-level points and caveats: Seven to nine highly homologous variants formed a TCR beta motif that appeared characteristic of ankylosing spondylitis blood.

Via MiXCR, TCRdb re-called the 5' RACE reads, giving one row per CDR3 protein. The table records under 450,000 distinct CDR3 sequences, more than 15% of them present only once. What these receptors recognize is not known. Material: blood, either unsorted or a sorted T cell fraction (not recorded which). Every receptor here comes from a male donor with ankylosing spondylitis.

The chain is built from TRBV18 and TRBJ2-1, with 8 bases that match TRBD2. Germline V gene data show CDR1 as KGHSH and CDR2 as LQKENI. V lost 1 base to trimming and J lost 3 bases; unmatched junction nucleotides: 2. The CDR3 sequence is 15 residues long. CDR3 nucleotides: TGTGCCAGCTCACCACAGCGGGAGAACTACAATGAGCAGTTCTTC. This sequence encodes CASSPQRENYNEQFF.

In its sample, this clonotype was seen a few times. The V call is TRBV29-1, the J call TRBJ1-5; D possibly corresponds to TRBD1 (6 bases). Germline values: CDR1 SQVTM, CDR2 ANQGSEA. V shed 7 bases and J shed 5 bases, with 12 bases lying between them. The CDR3 spans 12 residues. DNA for the CDR3: TGCAGCGGATTACAGGGAGATCAGCCCCAGCATTTT. It yields the protein CSGLQGDQPQHF.

The chain uses TRBV6-5 and TRBJ1-4; 7 bases fit TRBD1. The J segment lost 2 bases and the V segment lost 6 bases, leaving 12 bases of the junction unmatched. Per the germline V gene, CDR1 is MNHEY and CDR2 is SVGAGI. The CDR3 sequence is 17 residues long. The CDR3 DNA reads as TGTGCCAGCAGACTCGACAGGGCAGGGTCTACTAATGAAAAACTGTTTTTT. It encodes CASRLDRAGSTNEKLFF.

This clonotype was observed many times. The chain joins TRBV7-2 to TRBJ1-5; D gene ambiguous. In germline, CDR1 is SGHTA, CDR2 FQGNSA. The V end lost 2 bases, the J end lost 6 bases, and 8 bases lay between the germline ends. The CDR3 sequence is 13 residues long. The chain's CDR3 is CASSLFGGQPQHF. The DNA of the CDR3 is TGTGCCAGCAGCTTATTCGGAGGTCAGCCCCAGCATTTT.

The chain uses TRBV5-5 and TRBJ1-1, with no clear D. The CDR3 loop spans 12 amino acids. Germline V gives CDR1 SGHKS, CDR2 YYEKEE (reference sequence). Trimming cost V 3 bases and J 7 bases, with 10 bases left between them. The CDR3 sequence is CASSSSDGEAFF. CDR3 coding DNA: TGTGCCAGCAGCTCCTCGGACGGTGAAGCTTTCTTT.

The sample holds a few counts of this clonotype. CDR3 protein: CASSLSRQGGSGLSAEAFF. CDR3 bases: TGCGCCAGCAGCCTCTCGAGACAGGGGGGTTCGGGGTTGAGCGCTGAAGCTTTCTTT. The chain recombines TRBV4-1 with TRBJ1-1; 9 positions match TRBD1. The CDR3 is made up of 19 amino acids. The J segment lost 6 bases and the V segment lost 4 bases, leaving 21 bases of the junction unmatched. Germline CDR1 MGHRA, CDR2 YSYEKL.

There are a few counts of this clonotype. The J gene is TRBJ2-1, the V gene TRBV11-1; 9 bases line up with TRBD2. After removal of 4 bases from V and 11 bases from J, the junction contained 24 bases not matched to a gene. Per germline, CDR1 SGHAT and CDR2 FQDESV (reference sequence). The CDR3 totals 19 residues. The CDR3 loop is CASSWRLAGGGHPDNKQFF. CDR3 nucleotide sequence: TGTGCCAGCAGCTGGCGGTTGGCGGGGGGGGGCCACCCGGATAATAAGCAGTTCTTC.

This clonotype appeared many times. The genes are TRBV12-3 or TRBV12-4 and TRBJ1-1; D gene ambiguous. This CDR3 spans 11 amino acids. The V and J ends lost 4 bases and 5 bases respectively, with 5 bases between them. The CDR3 loop is CASSYRTEAFF. The CDR3 DNA sequence: TGTGCCAGCAGTTATAGGACTGAAGCTTTCTTT.

The V and J genes are TRBV5-1 and TRBJ2-3, with 9 bases that match TRBD2. The CDR3 runs to 17 residues. Trimming removed 3 bases from V and 3 bases from J; junction bases left unmatched: 11. CDR1 is SGHRS, CDR2 YFSETQ, per germline. For the CDR3, the DNA is TGCGCCAGCAGCTATGTAGCGGGAGTAGCTTGGACAGATACGCAGTATTTT. As protein: CASSYVAGVAWTDTQYF.

The V call is TRBV5-6, the J call TRBJ2-7, with D possibly TRBD2 on 5 matching bases. CDR3 length: 15 amino acids. Germline CDR1 is SGHDT and CDR2 is YYEEEE. The ends were cut back, 4 bases at V and 2 bases at J, with 16 bases in the middle. The CDR3 here is CASSPARSGPYEQYF. The DNA of the CDR3 is TGTGCCAGCAGCCCGGCGAGGAGCGGACCCTACGAGCAGTACTTC.

Ten or more counts support this clonotype. The chain combines TRBV7-2 with TRBJ1-5; D gene unclear. Germline V CDR1 and CDR2: SGHTA, FQGNSA. V was cut by 5 bases and J by 10 bases, with 9 bases left in between. The CDR3 consists of 11 residues. In nucleotides, the CDR3 is TGTGCCAGCAGCCGCAAAGGACCCCAGCATTTT. It codes for CASSRKGPQHF.

The chain links TRBV5-1 to TRBJ1-2; 7 bases match TRBD1. With V trimmed by 0 bases and J by 3 bases, 8 bases remained unmatched. CDR1 is SGHRS, CDR2 YFSETQ, per germline. The CDR3 sequence is 16 residues long. The CDR3 DNA follows: TGCGCCAGCAGCTTGGGACAGGGCGGGAGTGACTATGGCTACACCTTC. Its translation: CASSLGQGGSDYGYTF.

The chain carries TRBV5-1 and TRBJ1-2; 8 bases are a match to TRBD1. In germline, CDR1 is SGHRS, CDR2 YFSETQ. The CDR3 is 14 amino acids. Trimming took 4 bases from V and 8 from J; bases not matched to a gene: 10. This CDR3 reads CASSVWTGSGGYTF. The CDR3 bases are TGCGCCAGCAGCGTTTGGACAGGGAGTGGCGGCTACACCTTC.

This clonotype was detected many times. The rearrangement uses TRBV12-3 or TRBV12-4 and TRBJ1-2; no clear D. The V gene lost 5 bases and the J gene lost 8 bases, with 9 bases spanning the gap. This CDR3 is 11 amino acids long. The chain's CDR3 is CASSNSDGYTF. As DNA, the CDR3 is TGTGCCAGCAGTAACAGTGACGGCTACACCTTC.

The CDR3 sequence is CASSLTGGSGKNIQYF. The CDR3 nucleotides are TGTGCCAGCAGCTTAACAGGGGGCTCGGGGAAAAACATTCAGTACTTC. V usage is TRBV5-5 and J usage is TRBJ2-4; 9 positions agree with TRBD1. Germline values: CDR1 SGHKS, CDR2 YYEKEE (reference sequence). This CDR3 is 16 amino acids long. V lost 2 bases, J lost 4 bases, and 7 bases stayed unmatched.

This clonotype was seen only a few times. V is TRBV6-6 and J is TRBJ1-4; D is possibly TRBD1 (5 bases). Germline V gene sequence: CDR1 MNHNY, CDR2 SVGAGI (reference sequence). The CDR3 runs 13 residues. V lost 7 bases to trimming and J lost 5 bases, with 11 bases between them. For the CDR3, the DNA is TGTGCCAGCATTCGGGACCAAAATGAAAAACTGTTTTTT. It codes for CASIRDQNEKLFF.

This chain links TRBV24-1 with TRBJ2-1; a possible D gene is TRBD2 (5 bases). V dropped 9 bases and J dropped 7 bases, with 18 bases sitting between them. Germline-derived CDR1 and CDR2 are KGHDR and SFDVKD. The CDR3 spans 14 residues. In DNA, the CDR3 is TGTGCCACCGGACCCTCTAGGGAGTGGAATGAGCAGTTCTTC. This encodes CATGPSREWNEQFF.

V usage is TRBV28 and J usage is TRBJ2-1; D may correspond to TRBD1 or TRBD2 (6 bases each). The CDR3 loop spans 12 amino acids. V lost 2 bases to trimming and J lost 10 bases, with 9 bases between them. CDR1 and CDR2 (germline): MDHEN, SYDVKM. The CDR3 DNA follows: TGTGCCAGCAGTTTAGGGGGGCGGGAGCAGTTCTTC. Its protein is CASSLGGREQFF.

This clonotype came up a few times. CDR3 residues: CASSPPGTGGKLFF. In nucleotides, the CDR3 is TGTGCCAGCTCACCACCGGGGACAGGGGGAAAACTGTTTTTT. V is TRBV18 and J is TRBJ1-4; 11 bases match TRBD1. CDR1 KGHSH and CDR2 LQKENI come from the germline V gene. V shed 0 bases, J shed 10 bases, and the junction held 1 base outside the gene matches. The CDR3 covers 14 residues.

The sample holds a few counts of this clonotype. The J gene is TRBJ1-1, the V gene TRBV15; 7 positions agree with TRBD1. The J segment lost 0 bases and the V segment lost 3 bases, leaving 10 bases of the junction unmatched. The CDR3 totals 17 residues. Germline V CDR1 and CDR2: LNHNV, YYDKDF (reference sequence). CDR3 nucleotide sequence: TGTGCCACCAGCAGGACGGGGACAGAACTTATGAACACTGAAGCTTTCTTT. Amino acid sequence: CATSRTGTELMNTEAFF.

The gene calls are TRBV12-3 or TRBV12-4 and TRBJ1-3; D not certain. The germline V and J ends were trimmed by 6 bases and 3 bases, with 15 bases remaining between them. The CDR3 sequence is 15 residues long. CDR3 amino acids: CASSRTQEGGNTIYF. In nucleotides, the CDR3 is TGTGCCAGCAGCAGGACGCAGGAGGGTGGAAACACCATATATTTT.

Written as DNA, the CDR3 is TGTGCCAGCAGCCTTCGGGCGGGAGGAGTTTACAATGAGCAGTTCTTC. It codes for CASSLRAGGVYNEQFF. The chain recombines TRBV11-1 with TRBJ2-1, with 8 positions matching TRBD2. CDR1 is SGHAT and CDR2 is FQDESV in the germline V gene (reference sequence). The CDR3 length is 16 residues. V lost 5 bases, J lost 4 bases, and 10 bases stayed unmatched.

The genes are TRBV11-1 and TRBJ1-2, with D perhaps TRBD1 (5 bases). Germline CDR1 is SGHAT and CDR2 is FQDESV (reference sequence). Trimming stripped 5 bases from V and 3 bases from J, with 16 bases between. The CDR3 has 15 amino acids. The CDR3 DNA follows: TGTGCCAGCAGCCCACTACATCCGGGGGACTATGGCTACACCTTC. Translating it yields CASSPLHPGDYGYTF. The whole variable domain, remainder taken from reference TRBV11-1 and TRBJ1-2, is EAEVAQSPRYKITEKSQAVAFWCDPISGHATLYWYRQILGQGPELLVQFQDESVVDDSQLPKDRFSAERLKGVDSTLKIQPAELGDSAMYLCASSPLHPGDYGYTFGSGTRLTVV.

This clonotype was observed many times. The chain combines TRBV29-1 with TRBJ2-3; 9 bases align to TRBD1. CDR3 size: 15 residues. Germline V gene sequence: CDR1 SQVTM, CDR2 ANQGSEA. V gave up 8 bases and J gave up 5 bases; unmatched junction bases: 14. The CDR3 DNA reads TGCAGCTCCCCCGGGACAGGGCTTTTGGGAGATACGCAGTATTTT. Its protein is CSSPGTGLLGDTQYF.

This sequence joins TRBV5-1 and TRBJ2-7; 7 bases line up with TRBD1. After removal of 4 bases from V and 2 bases from J, the junction contained 6 bases not matched to a gene. CDR1 is SGHRS, CDR2 YFSETQ, per germline. CDR3 size: 14 residues. The CDR3 nucleotides are TGCGCCAGCAGCGCTCAGACAGGGACCTACGAGCAGTACTTC. Its protein product is CASSAQTGTYEQYF.

The gene calls are TRBV20-1 and TRBJ2-1; TRBD2 might be the D (7 bases). The CDR3 length is 13 residues. The ends were cut back, 3 bases at V and 3 bases at J, with 9 bases in the middle. Germline V lookup: CDR1 DFQATT, CDR2 SNEGSKA (reference sequence). CDR3 sequence reads: CSASGGLYNEQFF. CDR3 nucleotide sequence: TGCAGTGCTAGCGGGGGGCTCTACAATGAGCAGTTCTTC.

This clonotype was detected a few times. The chain joins TRBV4-2 to TRBJ1-2; D is possibly TRBD1 (5 bases). V was shortened by 1 base and J by 1 base, with 13 bases between the two germline ends. This CDR3 contains 16 residues. In germline, CDR1 is LGHNA, CDR2 YNFKEQ. The CDR3 DNA follows: TGTGCCAGCAGCCAAGCCCCGGCGAGGGGTAACTATGGCTACACCTTC. Protein sequence: CASSQAPARGNYGYTF.

The chain is built from TRBV28 and TRBJ1-4; TRBD1 matches 7 bases. This CDR3 is 14 amino acids long. CDR1 and CDR2 (germline): MDHEN, SYDVKM. V shed 4 bases, J shed 11 bases, and the junction held 10 bases outside the gene matches. This CDR3 reads CASSSEVRGGKLFF. CDR3 nucleotides: TGTGCCAGCAGTTCGGAGGTCAGGGGGGGGAAACTGTTTTTT.

This rearrangement joins TRBV27 to TRBJ2-2; 10 bases are a match to TRBD2. Germline assignment: CDR1 MNHEY and CDR2 SMNVEV (reference sequence). V trimming: 1 base; J trimming: 5 bases; junction bases outside the gene matches: 4. The CDR3 runs 16 residues. DNA of the CDR3: TGTGCCAGCAGTTTATTTGCTAGCGGGAGTACCGGGGAGCTGTTTTTT. Residues: CASSLFASGSTGELFF.